This T cell receptor (beta chain) was sequenced in a study of blood T cells in healthy people across ages. Germline trimming cut 4 bases from V and 8 bases from J; bases unmatched to any gene: 9. The germline CDR1 and CDR2 sequences are SGHRS and YFSETQ. The CDR3 is 16 residues long. A J-beta primer mix and a sample-barcoded 5' primer were used in a second PCR of roughly 6 to 12 cycles. Template switching added a 12-random-nucleotide identifier to every cDNA molecule. TCRdb passed the 5' RACE reads through MiXCR, listing each CDR3 protein once. The table lists under 1 million distinct CDR3 sequences, roughly 44% of them singletons, with about a fifth in the top ten.

The source material was blood. The TCR comes from a man in his 60s in good health. The chain has TRBV5-1 and TRBJ2-1, with 13 bases matching TRBD2. The CDR3 protein is CASSQTTSGGAHEQFF. The CDR3 DNA is TGCGCCAGCAGCCAAACCACTAGCGGGGGGGCGCATGAGCAGTTCTTC.